This T cell receptor (beta chain) is from a study of blood T cell repertoires in COVID-19. TCRdb's table, derived via immunoSEQ multiplex PCR, lists solely in-frame clones and lacks some. This sample has a few hundred thousand clones, with about 79% found just once. V trimming: 2 bases; J trimming: 7 bases; junction bases outside the gene matches: 1. The germline V gene has CDR1 SGHAT and CDR2 FQDESV (reference sequence). This CDR3 has 12 residues. This chain links TRBV11-1 with TRBJ1-1, with 7 bases fitting TRBD1. Sequencing input: peripheral blood. The sequence came from a man aged 45-65 years with active or convalescent COVID-19. The CDR3 sequence: CASSLQGDEAFF. The CDR3 DNA follows: TGTGCCAGCAGCTTACAGGGGGATGAAGCTTTCTTT.